The 21 T cell receptor beta chains presented below share a single source sample, sequenced in a study of OX40 agonist ivuxolimab in advanced cancers. Clones were sequenced by immunoSEQ multiplex PCR, and TCRdb holds only the in-frame ones, with some missing. The repertoire includes tens of thousands of clones, around 87% of them detected once, and 10% to 11% sits in the top ten. Sequenced here: CD4+ or CD8+ T cells sorted from blood, sampled in a trial of the OX40 agonist ivuxolimab. These receptor sequences come from an adult with an advanced solid tumor such as melanoma, head and neck, liver or kidney cancer.

The chain links TRBV2 to TRBJ2-7, with TRBD2 identical over 8 bases. Losses at the gene ends were 1 base for V and 0 bases for J; bases not matched to a gene: 2. There are 15 residues in the CDR3. The germline CDR1 and CDR2 sequences are SNHLY and FYNNEI. The CDR3 coding sequence is TGTGCCAGCAGTGAAGAGCGGGAGAGCTCCTACGAGCAGTACTTC. This codes for CASSEERESSYEQYF.

The CDR3 here is CASSLNTLQETQYF. The CDR3 bases are TGTGCCAGCAGCTTGAACACCCTCCAAGAGACCCAGTACTTC. This chain links TRBV7-9 with TRBJ2-5; D unclear. Between the trimmed V and J ends, which lost 3 bases and 1 base, there was a span of 9 bases. Germline V CDR1 and CDR2: SEHNR, FQNEAQ (reference sequence). This CDR3 is 14 amino acids long. The full variable domain, with the rest looked up from reference TRBV7-9 and TRBJ2-5, is DTGVSQNPRHKITKRGQNVTFRCDPISEHNRLYWYRQTLGQGPEFLTYFQNEAQLEKSRLLSDRFSAERPKGSFSTLEIQRTEQGDSAMYLCASSLNTLQETQYFGPGTRLLVL.

The chain joins TRBV5-1 to TRBJ2-3; 11 bases map to TRBD2. V was clipped by 1 base and J by 5 bases; unmatched bases: 6. The germline CDR1 and CDR2 sequences are SGHRS and YFSETQ. This CDR3 is 16 amino acids long. CDR3 loop: CASSLPLAGGGDTQYF. The CDR3 DNA reads as TGCGCCAGCAGCTTGCCCCTAGCGGGGGGCGGAGATACGCAGTATTTT. The complete variable domain, with remaining parts taken from reference TRBV5-1 and TRBJ2-3, reads KAGVTQTPRYLIKTRGQQVTLSCSPISGHRSVSWYQQTPGQGLQFLFEYFSETQRNKGNFPGRFSGRQFSNSRSEMNVSTLELGDSALYLCASSLPLAGGGDTQYFGPGTRLTVL.

This clone was detected a few times. The chain has TRBV5-6 and TRBJ1-4; a possible D gene is TRBD1 (5 bases). Between the trimmed V and J ends, which lost 4 bases and 5 bases, there was a span of 12 bases. From germline, CDR1 is SGHDT and CDR2 YYEEEE. CDR3 length equals 14 residues. The CDR3 loop is CASSTGLSNEKLFF. Written as DNA, the CDR3 is TGTGCCAGCAGCACGGGACTCTCGAATGAAAAACTGTTTTTT. Full variable domain (rest looked up from reference TRBV5-6 and TRBJ1-4): DAGVTQSPTHLIKTRGQQVTLRCSPKSGHDTVSWYQQALGQGPQFIFQYYEEEERQRGNFPDRFSGHQFPNYSSELNVNALLLGDSALYLCASSTGLSNEKLFFGSGTQLSVL.

This sequence joins TRBV5-1 and TRBJ1-6; D is possibly TRBD1 (6 bases). This CDR3 has 15 residues. Trimming cost V 3 bases and J 6 bases, with 13 bases left between them. The germline V gene has CDR1 SGHRS and CDR2 YFSETQ. In DNA form, the CDR3 reads TGCGCCAGCAGCTCGGCGGGACATCTTAATTCACCCCTCCACTTT. This sequence encodes CASSSAGHLNSPLHF.

The chain combines TRBV19 with TRBJ1-3; D is unclear. This CDR3 region has 12 residues. The germline V gene encodes CDR1 LNHDA and CDR2 SQIVND (reference sequence). Deletions cut 6 bases from V and 4 bases from J, with 7 bases between. The CDR3 DNA reads as TGTGCCAGTAGCCCCTTCGGAAACACCATATATTTT. As protein: CASSPFGNTIYF.

V and J are TRBV6-1 and TRBJ2-1; 7 bases align to TRBD1. V was clipped by 6 bases and J by 5 bases; unmatched bases: 4. CDR1 MNHNS and CDR2 SASEGT come from the germline V gene. The CDR3 is 13 amino acids. CDR3 loop: CASRYRGNNEQFF. The CDR3 bases are TGTGCCAGCAGGTACAGGGGTAACAATGAGCAGTTCTTC.

The rearrangement links TRBV18 to TRBJ2-1; D is uncertain. CDR1 and CDR2 (germline): KGHSH, LQKENI. The CDR3 contains 14 residues. The ends were cut back, 2 bases at V and 0 bases at J, with 5 bases in the middle. This CDR3 is CASSPGDSYNEQFF. The CDR3 coding sequence is TGTGCCAGCTCACCAGGAGACTCCTACAATGAGCAGTTCTTC.

This clone is labeled medium-sized (0.01 to 0.1%). The chain has TRBV7-2 and TRBJ2-7; the D is unclear. The ends were cut back, 0 bases at V and 4 bases at J, with 10 bases in the middle. The CDR3 covers 14 residues. CDR1 is SGHTA and CDR2 is FQGNSA in the germline V gene. The CDR3 loop reads CASSLAAARYEQYF. The CDR3 DNA reads as TGTGCCAGCAGCTTAGCGGCAGCGCGATACGAGCAGTACTTC.

This chain links TRBV10-2 with TRBJ2-7; perhaps TRBD1 as D (6 bases). The length of the CDR3 is 15 residues. CDR1 is WSHSY, CDR2 SAAADI, per germline. V gave up 2 bases and J gave up 6 bases, with 17 bases separating them. The CDR3 DNA sequence: TGCGCCAGCAGTGAGGTGAGGGGGTATTTCTCCGAGCAGTACTTC. Its protein product is CASSEVRGYFSEQYF.

The V call is TRBV28, the J call TRBJ2-2; D may correspond to TRBD1 or TRBD2 (5 bases each). The length of the CDR3 is 14 residues. Germline CDR1 MDHEN, CDR2 SYDVKM. V lost 5 bases, J lost 4 bases, and 11 bases lay in between. The CDR3 here is CASSLGTVTGELFF. CDR3 in DNA: TGTGCCAGCAGTCTCGGGACCGTCACCGGGGAGCTGTTTTTT.

The V gene is TRBV5-4, the J gene TRBJ2-3, with 7 nucleotides matching TRBD2. Germline lookup yields CDR1 SGHNT and CDR2 YYREEE (reference sequence). V dropped 7 bases and J dropped 5; count of bases not matched to a gene: 10. There are 14 residues in the CDR3. The CDR3 sequence: CASHSAGLRDTQYF. In nucleotides, the CDR3 is TGTGCCAGCCACTCAGCGGGGCTCCGAGATACGCAGTATTTT.

The rearrangement uses TRBV27 and TRBJ2-7, with D possibly being TRBD1 or TRBD2 (5 bases each). Germline CDR1 is MNHEY and CDR2 is SMNVEV (reference sequence). The V end was cut by 6 bases, the J end by 4 bases, with 16 bases between. There are 14 residues in the CDR3. This CDR3 is CASSRQGSEYEQYF. The CDR3 coding sequence is TGTGCCAGCAGCCGCCAGGGTAGCGAGTACGAGCAGTACTTC.

This clone was seen a handful of times. The chain carries TRBV7-2 and TRBJ1-2; D uncertain. In germline, CDR1 is SGHTA, CDR2 FQGNSA. This CDR3 contains 13 residues. The V gene lost 2 bases and the J gene lost 8 bases, with 12 bases spanning the gap. The CDR3 region has the DNA TGTGCCAGCAGCTTACCAGTCTTTTTAGGCTACACCTTC. It specifies CASSLPVFLGYTF.

V and J are TRBV9 and TRBJ2-3; a weak D match, TRBD1 (5 bases). CDR1 and CDR2 (germline): SGDLS, YYNGEE. V lost 3 bases and J 2 bases, leaving 10 bases between the germline ends. There are 14 residues in the CDR3. CDR3 residues: CASSGQGYTDTQYF. Written as DNA, the CDR3 is TGTGCCAGCAGCGGCCAGGGCTACACAGATACGCAGTATTTT. Variable domain in full (rest from reference TRBV9 and TRBJ2-3): DSGVTQTPKHLITATGQRVTLRCSPRSGDLSVYWYQQSLDQGLQFLIQYYNGEERAKGNILERFSAQQFPDLHSELNLSSLELGDSALYFCASSGQGYTDTQYFGPGTRLTVL.

The chain links TRBV5-1 to TRBJ2-7; 8 bases are shared with TRBD1. Germline loops: CDR1 SGHRS, CDR2 YFSETQ. Trimming cost V 4 bases and J 0 bases; bases outside gene matches: 9. There are 16 residues in the CDR3. The CDR3 region has the DNA TGCGCCAGCAGCATTCGGGACAGGAGTTACTCCTACGAGCAGTACTTC. Translated, it gives CASSIRDRSYSYEQYF.

This sequence joins TRBV5-1 and TRBJ1-4; 7 nucleotides align to TRBD1. The CDR3 is 14 amino acids. Losses at the gene ends were 4 bases for V and 4 bases for J; bases not matched to a gene: 4. Germline CDR1 SGHRS, CDR2 YFSETQ. The CDR3 region is CASSPGQINEKLFF. The CDR3 bases are TGCGCCAGCAGCCCGGGACAGATTAATGAAAAACTGTTTTTT.

The chain uses TRBV7-2 and TRBJ1-5; D not certain. Germline CDR1 SGHTA, CDR2 FQGNSA. V was trimmed by 5 bases and J by 4 bases, leaving 12 bases between them. CDR3 length: 14 residues. The chain's CDR3 is CASSPDLGNQPQHF. DNA of the CDR3: TGTGCCAGCAGCCCGGACTTGGGGAATCAGCCCCAGCATTTT.

The chain carries TRBV6-5 and TRBJ2-1; TRBD1 aligns across 7 bases. The germline gives CDR1 MNHEY, CDR2 SVGAGI. The CDR3 has 12 amino acids. Trimming took 4 bases from V and 10 from J; bases not matched to a gene: 4. As DNA, the CDR3 is TGTGCCAGCAGTTCCCTCAGGGGGGAGCAGTTCTTC. The encoded protein is CASSSLRGEQFF.

The chain has TRBV27 and TRBJ1-5; tentatively, D is TRBD1 (6 bases). The germline gives CDR1 MNHEY, CDR2 SMNVEV (reference sequence). V gave up 5 bases and J gave up 4 bases, with 9 bases separating them. This CDR3 is built from 13 residues. The CDR3, as DNA: TGTGCCAGCAGTCCTCAGGGGAATCAGCCCCAGCATTTT. Encoded protein: CASSPQGNQPQHF.

The chain is built from TRBV5-1 and TRBJ1-4; weak D call: TRBD1 (5 bases). Trimming left V 2 bases short and J 8 bases short, with 19 bases between. This CDR3 has 16 residues. Germline V CDR1 and CDR2: SGHRS, YFSETQ. CDR3 nucleotides: TGCGCCAGCAGCTTACTGTCAACAGGCAGTGGGGAAAAACTGTTTTTT. As protein: CASSLLSTGSGEKLFF.